The rows below give T cell receptor beta chains drawn from one sample of a study of CD8 T cells in Susac syndrome. Using its own MiXCR run on the immunoSEQ multiplex PCR reads, TCRdb lists one record per CDR3 protein. This sample has 65,000 to 75,000 distinct CDR3 sequences, with approximately 95% found just once. Sequencing was carried out using CD8+ T cells from PBMCs. These receptor sequences come from a human donor in good health. Each CDR3 is given with its conserved first and last residue. D genes are given only for firm matches. A clone size is listed for some rows: how often the clone was seen (once, few, many), or a class if it is expanded.

j_call,d_call,v_call,clone_size,cdr3_nt,cdr3_aa
TRBJ2-7,-,TRBV13,-,TGTGCCAGCAGCTCAGGAGTCGAGCAGTACTTC,CASSSGVEQYF
TRBJ1-1,TRBD1,TRBV7-9,-,TGTGCCAGCAGCTATAGGGACAGGGGAAGTGAAGCTTTCTTT,CASSYRDRGSEAFF
TRBJ2-5,TRBD2,TRBV2,-,TGTGCCAGCAGTCAAGGTTCAGCGGGGGGGTGGGAGACCCAGTACTTC,CASSQGSAGGWETQYF
TRBJ2-5,-,TRBV6-5,-,TGTGCCAGCAGTAACCCCAAAGAGACCCAGTACTTC,CASSNPKETQYF
TRBJ1-2,TRBD1,TRBV29-1,-,TGCAGCGCATGGACAGGGGTGATCTATGGCTACACCTTC,CSAWTGVIYGYTF
TRBJ2-2,TRBD1,TRBV24-1,-,TGTGCCACAGGGACAGCCGCGCCCGGGGAGCTGTTTTTT,CATGTAAPGELFF
TRBJ2-1,-,TRBV5-4,-,TGTGCCAGCAGCTTGGTTCCCAATGGCGGGATGGAGAATGAGCAGTTCTTC,CASSLVPNGGMENEQFF
TRBJ2-7,-,TRBV7-8,-,TGTGCCAGCAGCGCCCCCTACGAGCAGTACTTC,CASSAPYEQYF
TRBJ2-1,-,TRBV29-1,-,TGCAGCGCCCGGCCCCCAGAGAGGTTCTTC,CSARPPERFF
TRBJ1-4,-,TRBV11-2,-,TGTGCCAGCAGCTTTGATGAAAAACTGTTTTTT,CASSFDEKLFF
TRBJ1-3,-,TRBV6-2/TRBV6-3,-,TGTGCCAGCAGTTGGGAGAGCTCTGGAAACACCATATATTTT,CASSWESSGNTIYF
TRBJ1-4,-,TRBV11-2,-,TGTGCCAGCAGCTTTCCCACGAGTTCACATGAGGGACAATCTGAAAAACTGTTTTTT,CASSFPTSSHEGQSEKLFF
TRBJ1-3,-,TRBV30,once,TGTGCCTGGTCGGGGGGCACTGGAAACACCATATATTTT,CAWSGGTGNTIYF
TRBJ2-7,-,TRBV12-3/TRBV12-4,-,TGTGCCAGCAGTTTCTTCCTAAGCGACGAGCAGTACTTC,CASSFFLSDEQYF
TRBJ2-1,TRBD1,TRBV14,few,TGTGCCAGCAGCCGCTCGGGACAGGGAGGCAATGAGCAGTTCTTC,CASSRSGQGGNEQFF
TRBJ2-5,TRBD2,TRBV29-1,-,TGCAGCGGTACGACTAGCGGGGAAGAGACCCAGTACTTC,CSGTTSGEETQYF
TRBJ2-3,TRBD2,TRBV3-1,-,TGTGCCAGCAGCCTAGCGGGGGGTTTAGATACGCAGTATTTT,CASSLAGGLDTQYF
TRBJ1-4,-,TRBV5-6,-,TGTGCCAGCAGCTTTGGAGGCCTGCGGAATGAAAAACTGTTTTTT,CASSFGGLRNEKLFF
TRBJ2-5,-,TRBV7-2,-,TGTGCCACCGTCGAAGAGACCCAGTACTTC,CATVEETQYF
TRBJ2-3,-,TRBV27,-,TGTGCCAGCAGTTTAGACAGGAGCACAGATACGCAGTATTTT,CASSLDRSTDTQYF
TRBJ1-3,-,TRBV14,-,TGTGCCAGCAGCCTACGAGGCAGGGCGGGAAACACCATATATTTT,CASSLRGRAGNTIYF
TRBJ2-3,TRBD2,TRBV11-2,-,TGTGCCAGCAGCTCTCTAGCGGTGAGCACAGATACGCAGTATTTT,CASSSLAVSTDTQYF
TRBJ2-7,-,TRBV30,-,TGTGCCTGGCGCCACACCGGATACGAGCAGTACTTC,CAWRHTGYEQYF
TRBJ1-1,-,TRBV7-8,-,TGTGCCAGCAGCTCACTCGGGGTGGAGTGGAACACTGAAGCTTTCTTT,CASSSLGVEWNTEAFF
TRBJ2-5,-,TRBV19,-,TGTGCCAGTTTCAGGGTAACGGGACAAGAGACCCAGTACTTC,CASFRVTGQETQYF
TRBJ2-7,TRBD2,TRBV5-6,-,TGTGCCAGCACTAGCGGGGCCACCTACGAGCAGTACTTC,CASTSGATYEQYF
TRBJ2-1,TRBD2,TRBV7-9,-,TGTGCCAGCAGCCCGGGACTAGGCTATGAGCAGTTCTTC,CASSPGLGYEQFF
TRBJ1-5,-,TRBV28,-,TGTGCCAGCAGTTCACGACAGGGCAATCAGCCCCAGCATTTT,CASSSRQGNQPQHF
TRBJ2-3,TRBD2,TRBV29-1,-,TGCAGCCTTTTAGGGACTAGCGATTATTTT,CSLLGTSDYF
TRBJ1-1,-,TRBV7-9,-,TGTGCCAGCAGTCCACTAGGAGGGGGGAACACTGAAGCTTTCTTT,CASSPLGGGNTEAFF
TRBJ1-2,-,TRBV7-9,-,TGTGCCAGCAGCTTAGAGGTCAGAATGCATGGCTACACCTTC,CASSLEVRMHGYTF
TRBJ1-1,-,TRBV7-9,once,TGTGCCAGCGGCCAAACTGGACGGGCAGAAGCTTTCTTT,CASGQTGRAEAFF
TRBJ2-1,-,TRBV5-4,-,TGTGCCAGCAGCTTCCGGAGCGGGGAGCAGTTCTTC,CASSFRSGEQFF
TRBJ1-2,-,TRBV7-9,-,TGTGCCAGCAGTGGGTCCCCATTCTATGGCTACACCTTC,CASSGSPFYGYTF
TRBJ2-7,TRBD1,TRBV5-1,-,TGCGCCAGCAGGTCGGGGACAGGCCCCTACGAGCAGTACTTC,CASRSGTGPYEQYF
TRBJ1-5,-,TRBV7-2,-,TGTGCCAGCAGCTTCACAGGGAATAATCAGCCCCAGCATTTT,CASSFTGNNQPQHF
TRBJ2-3,-,TRBV29-1,-,TGCAGCGTTGAGTCGAGGGGGACAGATACGCAGTATTTT,CSVESRGTDTQYF
TRBJ2-5,-,TRBV29-1,-,TGCAGCGTAAAAGGCGGGGGCCAAATCCAGGAGACCCAGTACTTC,CSVKGGGQIQETQYF
TRBJ1-1,-,TRBV29-1,-,TGCAGCGCCCGGGGAGGGGCTATCACTGAAGCTTTCTTT,CSARGGAITEAFF
TRBJ1-1,-,TRBV4-2,-,TGTGCCAGCAGACAGGGCGAAAACACTGAAGCTTTCTTT,CASRQGENTEAFF
TRBJ1-1,-,TRBV7-9,-,TGTGCCAGCAGCCCACCCGAACTCACTGAAGCTTTCTTT,CASSPPELTEAFF
TRBJ2-1,-,TRBV5-1,-,TGCGCCAGCAGCCTCTACGGGGGCATCGTGTACAATGAGCAGTTCTTC,CASSLYGGIVYNEQFF
TRBJ1-2,-,TRBV5-1,-,TGCGCCAGCAGCTTGACAGGGACTGATGGCTACACCTTC,CASSLTGTDGYTF
TRBJ2-5,TRBD2,TRBV28,-,TGTGCCAGCAGTTTCTCGGCTAGCGGGGGGTACCAAGAGACCCAGTACTTC,CASSFSASGGYQETQYF
TRBJ2-1,-,TRBV10-3,-,TGTGCCATCAGTGAGTCGAACGGCAATGAGCAGTTCTTC,CAISESNGNEQFF
TRBJ2-6,TRBD2,TRBV4-3,-,TGCGCCAGCAGCCAAGAATGGCCCGGGGGGTTTGGGGCCAACGTCCTGACTTTC,CASSQEWPGGFGANVLTF